This record looks at one TCR beta chain sequence and its context. The antigen is not known. TCRdb independently ran MiXCR on the reads; one entry per CDR3 protein. This sample has over 120,000 distinct CDR3 sequences, with more than 25% found just once. This sample stems from a study of T cell repertoires in cytomegalovirus infection. About the research overall: Public TCR beta signature analysis indicated the presence of both CMV infection and matching HLA type. Findings of the study overall: The cumulative frequency of public TCR beta families distinguished individuals who carried CMV together with the relevant HLA.

The sample in question was CD8+ T cells from cultured PBMCs, obtained from culture after CMV antigen stimulation. This TCR came from a human donor in good health (CMV status not recorded). Some clones in this sample may be carry-over from other donors' samples.

The chain's CDR3 is CASSLNRGETQYF. The CDR3 DNA sequence: TGTGCCAGCAGCTTAAATAGGGGGGAGACCCAGTACTTC. The chain employs TRBV7-2 and TRBJ2-5; a possible D gene is TRBD1 (6 bases). Looked up from germline, CDR1 is SGHTA and CDR2 is FQGNSA. The CDR3 consists of 13 residues. V lost 2 bases to trimming and J lost 5 bases, with 9 bases between them.